The following is a T cell receptor (beta chain) sequence with its context. What it binds is unknown. Once cultured for about 9 days, the cells underwent separation to obtain CD4+ T cells. Subjects were given two BNT162b2 or mRNA-1273 vaccine doses. The assay was immunoSEQ multiplex PCR, and TCRdb's table has in-frame clones only and misses some. The sample shows about 73,000 clones, roughly 75% of them seen only once. Trimming removed 2 bases from V and 8 bases from J, with 13 bases in between. Looked up from germline, CDR1 is SGHTA and CDR2 is FQGNSA. The CDR3 is made up of 14 amino acids. The data are from a study of vaccination effects on CD4 cells after COVID-19. Study in general: Median timing of post-vaccine samples was 72 days after the second dose. Study results and limitations: There was marked clonal contraction among infection- and vaccine-induced clones late after vaccination.

The receptor was isolated from a human donor who received a COVID-19 vaccine. The sample was CD4+ T cells from PBMCs cultured without peptide, taken after COVID-19 vaccination. The chain carries TRBV7-2 and TRBJ2-4, with D maybe TRBD2 (6 bases). CDR3 in DNA: TGTGCCAGCAGCTTAACCTCGGGGGAGGACATTCAGTACTTC. Its translation: CASSLTSGEDIQYF. Using reference TRBV7-2 and TRBJ2-4 for the parts outside the CDR3, the full variable domain is GAGVSQSPSNKVTEKGKDVELRCDPISGHTALYWYRQSLGQGLEFLIYFQGNSAPDKSGLPSDRFSAERTGGSVSTLTIQRTQQEDSAVYLCASSLTSGEDIQYFGAGTRLSVL.